These T cell receptor beta chains were read from a single sample in a study of OX40 agonist ivuxolimab in advanced cancers. Measured with immunoSEQ multiplex PCR; TCRdb has only the in-frame clones, and not every one. This table has over 45,000 clones, roughly four fifths appearing once. Sequenced material: CD4+ or CD8+ T cells sorted from blood, taken in a trial of the OX40 agonist ivuxolimab. All receptors derive from an adult with an advanced solid tumor such as melanoma, head and neck, liver or kidney cancer. Both conserved end residues are part of each CDR3. D genes are given only for firm matches. Part of the rows lack a size; the others show once, few, many or a class for expanded clones.

d_call: .; clone_size: .; j_call: TRBJ2-1; v_call: TRBV6-1; cdr3_aa: CASIGTAGGLNEQFF; cdr3_nt: TGTGCCAGCATCGGGACGGCCGGGGGCCTGAATGAGCAGTTCTTC
d_call: .; clone_size: .; j_call: TRBJ1-1; v_call: TRBV30; cdr3_aa: CAWRGAFGMNTEAFF; cdr3_nt: TGTGCCTGGAGGGGGGCGTTTGGAATGAACACTGAAGCTTTCTTT
d_call: .; clone_size: .; j_call: TRBJ2-1; v_call: TRBV25-1; cdr3_aa: CASSGGPRGDNEQFF; cdr3_nt: TGTGCCAGCAGTGGCGGACCCCGGGGAGATAATGAGCAGTTCTTC
d_call: .; clone_size: .; j_call: TRBJ1-5; v_call: TRBV19; cdr3_aa: CASSITSGDQPQHF; cdr3_nt: TGTGCCAGTAGTATAACATCAGGGGATCAGCCCCAGCATTTT
d_call: .; clone_size: .; j_call: TRBJ2-6; v_call: TRBV29-1; cdr3_aa: CSVATVPGANVLTF; cdr3_nt: TGCAGCGTTGCGACTGTTCCCGGGGCCAACGTCCTGACTTTC
d_call: TRBD1; clone_size: .; j_call: TRBJ1-3; v_call: TRBV9; cdr3_aa: CASSSSGGGNTIYF; cdr3_nt: TGTGCCAGCAGTTCGTCAGGGGGTGGAAACACCATATATTTT
d_call: .; clone_size: .; j_call: TRBJ1-1; v_call: TRBV18; cdr3_aa: CASSPAGVSTEAFF; cdr3_nt: TGTGCCAGCTCACCAGCCGGGGTTAGCACTGAAGCTTTCTTT
d_call: .; clone_size: .; j_call: TRBJ1-3; v_call: TRBV7-2; cdr3_aa: CASSPGGIGNTIYF; cdr3_nt: TGTGCCAGCAGCCCAGGTGGTATTGGAAACACCATATATTTT
d_call: .; clone_size: .; j_call: TRBJ1-6; v_call: TRBV6-6; cdr3_aa: CASSYSGGVSPLHF; cdr3_nt: TGTGCCAGCAGTTACTCAGGTGGGGTTTCACCCCTCCACTTT
d_call: .; clone_size: .; j_call: TRBJ1-4; v_call: TRBV28; cdr3_aa: CASRGVATNEKLFF; cdr3_nt: TGTGCCAGCAGGGGGGTGGCAACTAATGAAAAACTGTTTTTT
d_call: .; clone_size: .; j_call: TRBJ1-1; v_call: TRBV7-8; cdr3_aa: CASSFSESTEAFF; cdr3_nt: TGTGCCAGCAGCTTTTCCGAGAGCACTGAAGCTTTCTTT
d_call: .; clone_size: .; j_call: TRBJ2-7; v_call: TRBV29-1; cdr3_aa: CSVEGVDSSYEQYF; cdr3_nt: TGCAGCGTTGAAGGGGTCGATAGCTCCTACGAGCAGTACTTC
d_call: .; clone_size: .; j_call: TRBJ2-6; v_call: TRBV13; cdr3_aa: CASSFLQTGANVLTF; cdr3_nt: TGTGCCAGCAGCTTCTTACAGACTGGGGCCAACGTCCTGACTTTC
d_call: TRBD2; clone_size: .; j_call: TRBJ2-7; v_call: TRBV9; cdr3_aa: CASSGTGTSSGEQYF; cdr3_nt: TGTGCCAGCAGCGGAACCGGGACTAGTAGTGGCGAGCAGTACTTC
d_call: TRBD1; clone_size: .; j_call: TRBJ2-3; v_call: TRBV28; cdr3_aa: CASSLWRAPKSADRVGTDTQYF; cdr3_nt: TGTGCCAGCAGTTTATGGAGAGCGCCCAAGAGCGCGGACAGGGTCGGCACAGATACGCAGTATTTT
d_call: .; clone_size: .; j_call: TRBJ2-5; v_call: TRBV6-1; cdr3_aa: CASTISETQYF; cdr3_nt: TGTGCCAGCACAATATCAGAGACCCAGTACTTC
d_call: TRBD1; clone_size: many; j_call: TRBJ1-4; v_call: TRBV28; cdr3_aa: CASSLGTGNEKLFF; cdr3_nt: TGTGCCAGCAGTTTAGGGACAGGGAATGAAAAACTGTTTTTT
d_call: .; clone_size: .; j_call: TRBJ1-3; v_call: TRBV21-1; cdr3_aa: CASSRAGCSGNTIYF; cdr3_nt: TGTGCCAGCAGCAGGGCAGGGTGTTCTGGAAACACCATATATTTT
d_call: .; clone_size: .; j_call: TRBJ2-6; v_call: TRBV21-1; cdr3_aa: CASSKKGGRDSGANVLTF; cdr3_nt: TGTGCCAGCAGCAAAAAGGGCGGCAGGGACTCTGGGGCCAACGTCCTGACTTTC
d_call: .; clone_size: .; j_call: TRBJ2-7; v_call: TRBV6-6; cdr3_aa: CASGGGAPVEQYF; cdr3_nt: TGTGCCAGCGGGGGCGGGGCGCCGGTCGAGCAGTACTTC
d_call: .; clone_size: .; j_call: TRBJ1-5; v_call: TRBV7-2; cdr3_aa: CASSFSSNQPQHF; cdr3_nt: TGTGCCAGCAGCTTTTCGAGCAATCAGCCCCAGCATTTT
d_call: .; clone_size: once; j_call: TRBJ2-7; v_call: TRBV2; cdr3_aa: CASRIRQSSYEQYF; cdr3_nt: TGTGCCAGCAGGATCCGACAGAGCTCCTACGAGCAGTACTTC
d_call: .; clone_size: once; j_call: TRBJ1-1; v_call: TRBV30; cdr3_aa: CAWTSSQGWTEAFF; cdr3_nt: TGTGCCTGGACATCATCCCAGGGTTGGACTGAAGCTTTCTTT
d_call: TRBD2; clone_size: few; j_call: TRBJ2-3; v_call: TRBV14; cdr3_aa: CASSRRSGGTTDTQYF; cdr3_nt: TGTGCCAGCAGCCGGAGAAGCGGGGGAACCACAGATACGCAGTATTTT
d_call: TRBD1; clone_size: .; j_call: TRBJ2-7; v_call: TRBV27; cdr3_aa: CASKGQGSSEQYF; cdr3_nt: TGTGCCAGCAAAGGACAGGGTTCGAGTGAGCAGTACTTC
d_call: .; clone_size: .; j_call: TRBJ1-1; v_call: TRBV28; cdr3_aa: CASSLGGPMNTEAFF; cdr3_nt: TGTGCCAGCAGTTTAGGCGGGCCTATGAACACTGAAGCTTTCTTT
d_call: .; clone_size: .; j_call: TRBJ1-2; v_call: TRBV9; cdr3_aa: CASSVVGSNYGYTF; cdr3_nt: TGTGCCAGCAGCGTAGTGGGGTCTAACTATGGCTACACCTTC
d_call: TRBD2; clone_size: .; j_call: TRBJ2-3; v_call: TRBV28; cdr3_aa: CASSFGRFSGIRRTDTQYF; cdr3_nt: TGTGCCAGCAGTTTTGGGCGGTTTAGCGGGATTCGTCGCACAGATACGCAGTATTTT
d_call: .; clone_size: .; j_call: TRBJ2-1; v_call: TRBV13; cdr3_aa: CASGREPRNEQFF; cdr3_nt: TGTGCCAGCGGACGGGAGCCCAGGAATGAGCAGTTCTTC
d_call: .; clone_size: .; j_call: TRBJ2-2; v_call: TRBV11-1; cdr3_aa: CASSLSKRPNTGELFF; cdr3_nt: TGTGCCAGCAGCTTATCGAAGCGACCGAACACCGGGGAGCTGTTTTTT
d_call: .; clone_size: .; j_call: TRBJ2-2; v_call: TRBV19; cdr3_aa: CASNFGNTGELFF; cdr3_nt: TGTGCCAGTAATTTCGGGAACACCGGGGAGCTGTTTTTT
d_call: TRBD1; clone_size: once; j_call: TRBJ1-1; v_call: TRBV6-1; cdr3_aa: CATTDRGMNTEAFF; cdr3_nt: TGTGCCACCACGGACAGGGGAATGAACACTGAAGCTTTCTTT
d_call: TRBD1; clone_size: .; j_call: TRBJ2-5; v_call: TRBV6-5; cdr3_aa: CASSVGTGEETQYF; cdr3_nt: TGTGCCAGCAGCGTAGGGACAGGGGAGGAGACCCAGTACTTC
d_call: .; clone_size: .; j_call: TRBJ1-6; v_call: TRBV2; cdr3_aa: CASTIRLPTINSPLHF; cdr3_nt: TGTGCCAGCACCATAAGGCTCCCGACAATAAATTCACCCCTCCACTTT
d_call: .; clone_size: .; j_call: TRBJ2-2; v_call: TRBV9; cdr3_aa: CASSVTQGSAGELFF; cdr3_nt: TGTGCCAGCAGCGTCACACAGGGATCGGCCGGGGAGCTGTTTTTT
d_call: .; clone_size: once; j_call: TRBJ2-5; v_call: TRBV4-2; cdr3_aa: CASSRVETVQETQYF; cdr3_nt: TGTGCCAGCAGCCGAGTGGAGACGGTCCAAGAGACCCAGTACTTC
d_call: .; clone_size: .; j_call: TRBJ2-7; v_call: TRBV15; cdr3_aa: CATSREGGQSYEQYF; cdr3_nt: TGTGCCACCAGCAGAGAGGGAGGCCAGTCTTACGAGCAGTACTTC
d_call: .; clone_size: .; j_call: TRBJ2-1; v_call: TRBV6-5; cdr3_aa: CASSWGPGREQFF; cdr3_nt: TGTGCCAGCAGTTGGGGCCCCGGGCGAGAGCAGTTCTTC
d_call: .; clone_size: .; j_call: TRBJ1-3; v_call: TRBV6-1; cdr3_aa: CASSDSMDNSGNTIYF; cdr3_nt: TGTGCCAGCAGTGACAGTATGGACAACTCTGGAAACACCATATATTTT
d_call: TRBD1; clone_size: once; j_call: TRBJ1-2; v_call: TRBV5-4; cdr3_aa: CASSFDRARGYTF; cdr3_nt: TGTGCCAGCAGCTTCGACAGGGCGAGGGGCTACACCTTC
d_call: .; clone_size: .; j_call: TRBJ2-7; v_call: TRBV5-8; cdr3_aa: CASSLTGSYEQYF; cdr3_nt: TGTGCCAGCAGCCTAACAGGGTCCTACGAGCAGTACTTC
d_call: TRBD1; clone_size: .; j_call: TRBJ2-7; v_call: TRBV10-3; cdr3_aa: CAISERVEGANYEQYF; cdr3_nt: TGTGCCATCAGTGAGAGGGTTGAGGGGGCGAACTACGAGCAGTACTTC
d_call: .; clone_size: .; j_call: TRBJ2-7; v_call: TRBV29-1; cdr3_aa: CSVDLGGSTYEQYF; cdr3_nt: TGCAGCGTTGATCTGGGGGGCTCCACCTACGAGCAGTACTTC
d_call: TRBD2; clone_size: .; j_call: TRBJ2-7; v_call: TRBV28; cdr3_aa: CASSLSGGGLREQYF; cdr3_nt: TGTGCCAGCAGTTTATCCGGGGGGGGTTTACGCGAGCAGTACTTC
d_call: .; clone_size: .; j_call: TRBJ1-6; v_call: TRBV28; cdr3_aa: CASSSPTGAKSTLHF; cdr3_nt: TGTGCCAGCAGCTCTCCTACAGGAGCGAAGTCGACCCTCCACTTT
d_call: .; clone_size: .; j_call: TRBJ2-2; v_call: TRBV19; cdr3_aa: CASSMVSTNTGELFF; cdr3_nt: TGTGCCAGTAGTATGGTTAGTACTAACACCGGGGAGCTGTTTTTT
d_call: TRBD1; clone_size: .; j_call: TRBJ1-1; v_call: TRBV5-1; cdr3_aa: CASSVAGQENTEAFF; cdr3_nt: TGCGCCAGCAGCGTGGCGGGACAGGAGAACACTGAAGCTTTCTTT
d_call: .; clone_size: .; j_call: TRBJ2-7; v_call: TRBV10-1; cdr3_aa: CASSDNSYEQYF; cdr3_nt: TGCGCCAGCAGTGACAATTCCTACGAGCAGTACTTC
d_call: .; clone_size: .; j_call: TRBJ2-2; v_call: TRBV1; cdr3_aa: CTSSHKDRGLCYTGELFF; cdr3_nt: TGCACCAGCAGCCATAAGGACAGGGGGCTTTGTTACACCGGGGAGCTGTTTTTT